This entry is about one T cell receptor (beta chain). Its cognate antigen is unknown. Genomic DNA of each subset was evenly split across several immunoSEQ plates. Assay: immunoSEQ multiplex PCR; the TCRdb copy retains only in-frame clones and omits some. The table shows about 330,000 clones, with 87% occurring only once. Germline-derived CDR1 and CDR2 are MNHNY and SVGAGI (reference sequence). The V end lost 0 bases, the J end lost 0 bases, and 3 bases lay between the germline ends. The CDR3 consists of 13 residues. The sample belongs to a study of shared clonotypes between healthy human individuals. Study at large: Three CD4 naive, three CD4 memory, two CD8 naive and one CD8 memory plate were used per donor.

Study-wide points: Researchers sampled only blood; tissue repertoires likely differ. The low donor count limited represented genetic and exposure-history diversity.

This receptor was obtained from a man younger than 30 in good health. The chain couples TRBV6-6 to TRBJ2-7; no clear D gene. Sequencing input: memory CD8+ T cells sorted from blood. Subset defined: CD45RO+ cells pooled with CCR7-negative TemRA cells. CDR3 loop: CASSYSNSYEQYF. In DNA, the CDR3 is TGTGCCAGCAGTTACTCGAACTCCTACGAGCAGTACTTC.